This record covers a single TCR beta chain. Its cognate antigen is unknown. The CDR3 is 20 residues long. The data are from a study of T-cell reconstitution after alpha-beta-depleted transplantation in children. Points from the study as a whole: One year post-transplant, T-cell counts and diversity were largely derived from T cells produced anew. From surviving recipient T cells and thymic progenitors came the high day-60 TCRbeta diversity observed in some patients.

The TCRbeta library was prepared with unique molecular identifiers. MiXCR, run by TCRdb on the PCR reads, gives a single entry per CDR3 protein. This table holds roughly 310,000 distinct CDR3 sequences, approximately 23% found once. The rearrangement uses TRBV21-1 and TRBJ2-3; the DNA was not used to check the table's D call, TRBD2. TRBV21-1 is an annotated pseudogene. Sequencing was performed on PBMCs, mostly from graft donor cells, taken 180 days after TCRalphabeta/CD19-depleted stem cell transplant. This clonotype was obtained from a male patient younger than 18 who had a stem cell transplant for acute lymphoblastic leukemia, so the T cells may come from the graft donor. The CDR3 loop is CASSILPAGGPWGRADTQYF. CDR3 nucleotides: TGTGCCAGCAGCATATTACCAGCGGGAGGGCCATGGGGTCGCGCAGATACGCAGTATTTT.